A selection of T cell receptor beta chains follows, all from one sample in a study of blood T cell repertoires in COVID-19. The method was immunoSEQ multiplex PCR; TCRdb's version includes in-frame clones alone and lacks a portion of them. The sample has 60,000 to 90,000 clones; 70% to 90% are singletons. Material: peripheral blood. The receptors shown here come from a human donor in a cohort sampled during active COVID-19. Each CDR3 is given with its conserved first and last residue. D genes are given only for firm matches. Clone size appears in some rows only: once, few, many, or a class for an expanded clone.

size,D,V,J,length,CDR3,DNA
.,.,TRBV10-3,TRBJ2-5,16,CAISESLRAREETQYF,TGTGCCATCAGTGAGTCGCTCCGAGCTAGAGAAGAGACCCAGTACTTC
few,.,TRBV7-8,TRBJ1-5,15,CASSLALPGVQPQHF,TGTGCCAGCAGCTTAGCACTACCCGGGGTTCAGCCCCAGCATTTT
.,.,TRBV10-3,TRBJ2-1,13,CAITEMEQGEQFF,TGTGCCATCACCGAAATGGAACAGGGAGAGCAGTTCTTC
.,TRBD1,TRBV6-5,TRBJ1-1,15,CASSDLDRGRTEAFF,TGTGCCAGCAGCGATCTGGACAGGGGGCGGACTGAAGCTTTCTTT
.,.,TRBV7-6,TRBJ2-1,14,CASSLVSGYNEQFF,TGTGCCAGCAGCTTAGTATCGGGTTACAATGAGCAGTTCTTC
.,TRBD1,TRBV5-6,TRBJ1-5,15,CASSSGTGRNQPQHF,TGTGCCAGCAGCTCCGGGACAGGGCGCAATCAGCCCCAGCATTTT
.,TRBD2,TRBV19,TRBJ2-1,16,CASSMALANSYNEQFF,TGTGCCAGTAGTATGGCACTAGCGAATTCCTACAATGAGCAGTTCTTC
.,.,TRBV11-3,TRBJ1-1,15,CASSTAGFRNTEAFF,TGTGCCAGCAGCACCGCAGGGTTCCGGAACACTGAAGCTTTCTTT
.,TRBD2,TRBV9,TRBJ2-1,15,CASSVATSGGDEQFF,TGTGCCAGCAGCGTAGCGACTAGCGGCGGCGATGAGCAGTTCTTC
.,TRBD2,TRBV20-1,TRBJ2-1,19,CSASGKGLAAFMAYNEQFF,TGCAGTGCTAGTGGAAAGGGACTAGCGGCTTTCATGGCCTACAATGAGCAGTTCTTC
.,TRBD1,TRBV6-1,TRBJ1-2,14,CASSEGGQALGYTF,TGTGCCAGCAGTGAAGGTGGACAGGCACTAGGCTACACCTTC
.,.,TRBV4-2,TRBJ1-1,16,CASSHPRETENTEAFF,TGTGCCAGCAGCCATCCACGGGAGACGGAAAACACTGAAGCTTTCTTT
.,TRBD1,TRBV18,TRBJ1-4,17,CASSPQPAGTGSRKLFF,TGTGCCAGCTCACCACAACCGGCCGGGACAGGGTCCCGAAAACTGTTTTTT
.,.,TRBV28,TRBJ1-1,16,CASSLLVFGGGTEAFF,TGTGCCAGCAGTTTATTAGTTTTTGGGGGAGGCACTGAAGCTTTCTTT